One sample yielded the 32 T cell receptor beta chains listed below, sequenced in a study of blood T cell repertoires in COVID-19. The assay was immunoSEQ multiplex PCR, and TCRdb's table has in-frame clones only and misses some. The data contain approximately 90,000 clones, roughly 90% of them singletons. The sample consisted of peripheral blood. The receptors were gathered from a man in his sixties with COVID-19, enrolled during active disease.

The V gene is TRBV7-2, the J gene TRBJ2-1; 9 bases are a match to TRBD2. The V segment lost 8 bases and the J segment 1 base; nucleotides outside the gene matches: 6. The V gene's germline CDR1 is SGHTA and CDR2 FQGNSA. This CDR3 contains 15 residues. The CDR3 DNA is TGTGCCAGCGAAGCGGGAGGCGGTTCCTACAATGAGCAGTTCTTC. It is translated as CASEAGGGSYNEQFF.

This clone was counted once. The V gene is TRBV25-1, the J gene TRBJ2-5; 11 positions agree with TRBD1. Germline assignment: CDR1 MGHDK and CDR2 SYGVNS. The junction had 2 bases not matched to a gene; V was cut back by 6 bases and J by 5 bases. CDR3 length: 13 amino acids. The CDR3 coding sequence is TGTGCCAGCAGGGACAGGGGGCCTGAGACCCAGTACTTC. As protein: CASRDRGPETQYF.

The V gene is TRBV2, the J gene TRBJ2-3, with D uncertain. CDR1 and CDR2 (germline): SNHLY, FYNNEI. V lost 0 bases, J lost 1 base, and 5 bases lay in between. This CDR3 comprises 14 residues. CDR3 bases: TGTGCCAGCAGTGAAGCTATCCGCACAGATACGCAGTATTTT. This codes for CASSEAIRTDTQYF. Supplemented by reference TRBV2 and TRBJ2-3, the full variable domain reads EPEVTQTPSHQVTQMGQEVILRCVPISNHLYFYWYRQILGQKVEFLVSFYNNEISEKSEIFDDQFSVERPDGSNFTLKIRSTKLEDSAMYFCASSEAIRTDTQYFGPGTRLTVL.

The chain recombines TRBV3-1 (or the pseudogene TRBV3-2) with TRBJ2-2; D gene uncertain. V was trimmed by 1 base and J by 4 bases, leaving 13 bases between them. CDR3 size: 16 residues. Germline CDR1 is LGHDT and CDR2 is YNNKEL (reference sequence). DNA of the CDR3: TGTGCCAGCAGCCAAGGGCCGAACCAGGTCACCGGGGAGCTGTTTTTT. Translation gives CASSQGPNQVTGELFF.

This clone was picked up many times. The rearrangement uses TRBV28 and TRBJ1-3; D is perhaps TRBD1 (6 bases). Trimming took 7 bases from V and 5 from J, leaving 15 bases between them. Germline CDR1 reads MDHEN; CDR2 reads SYDVKM. The CDR3 extends over 14 amino acids. As DNA, the CDR3 is TGTGCCAGCAAGGCCCCGGACAGCCGAAACACCATATATTTT. Its translation: CASKAPDSRNTIYF.

The V and J genes are TRBV27 and TRBJ2-2; D call uncertain. V lost 5 bases and J 2 bases, leaving 12 bases between the germline ends. Germline CDR1 and CDR2: MNHEY and SMNVEV (reference sequence). This CDR3 has 15 amino acids. The CDR3 DNA reads TGTGCCAGCAGTCACAGAGTCGGAAACACCGGGGAGCTGTTTTTT. This translates into CASSHRVGNTGELFF.

This chain uses TRBV6-5 with TRBJ1-3; the D is unclear. Germline V lookup: CDR1 MNHEY, CDR2 SVGAGI. The CDR3 has 15 amino acids. V was clipped by 2 bases and J by 0 bases, with 8 bases between them. DNA of the CDR3: TGTGCCAGCAGTTACGAGGGTCGCTCTGGAAACACCATATATTTT. Translated: CASSYEGRSGNTIYF.

The V call is TRBV19, the J call TRBJ2-7, with D possibly being TRBD2 (6 bases). From germline, CDR1 is LNHDA and CDR2 SQIVND (reference sequence). The CDR3 is made up of 15 amino acids. V was trimmed by 4 bases and J by 0 bases, leaving 13 bases between them. The DNA of the CDR3 is TGTGCCAGTAGTAGAGAGCGGGTTAGCTCCTACGAGCAGTACTTC. It codes for CASSRERVSSYEQYF.

The chain is built from TRBV6-6 and TRBJ2-2; D is possibly TRBD2 (8 bases). This CDR3 comprises 17 residues. CDR1 and CDR2 from the germline V gene are MNHNY and SVGAGI (reference sequence). V lost 5 bases, J lost 7 bases, and 23 bases lay in between. CDR3 coding DNA: TGTGCCAGCAGTCCGAACAGGGGACCAGCGGGAGACGGGGAGCTGTTTTTT. Amino acids: CASSPNRGPAGDGELFF.

The chain is built from TRBV18 and TRBJ2-5; TRBD2 aligns across 9 bases. CDR3 length: 16 amino acids. With V trimmed by 3 bases and J by 4 bases, 9 bases remained unmatched. Germline assignment: CDR1 KGHSH and CDR2 LQKENI. CDR3 amino acids: CASSPPIAGERETQYF. The CDR3 coding sequence is TGTGCCAGCTCACCTCCCATAGCGGGAGAGCGAGAGACCCAGTACTTC.

This chain connects TRBV6-5 to TRBJ1-1; 7 nucleotides match TRBD1. Germline V gene sequence: CDR1 MNHEY, CDR2 SVGAGI. With 4 bases clipped from V and 1 base from J, the junction kept 9 bases outside the gene matches. This CDR3 comprises 16 residues. The CDR3 nucleotides are TGTGCCAGCAGTTCGACAGGGAAAGGGAAGAACACTGAAGCTTTCTTT. Translating gives CASSSTGKGKNTEAFF.

The rearrangement uses TRBV18 and TRBJ1-1; D perhaps matches TRBD1 (5 bases). CDR1 KGHSH and CDR2 LQKENI come from the germline V gene. The germline V and J ends were trimmed by 3 bases and 12 bases, with 20 bases remaining between them. This CDR3 has 14 residues. The CDR3 spells CASSPEGPPTYSFF. CDR3 bases: TGTGCCAGCTCACCGGAGGGACCCCCGACGTATTCTTTCTTT.

The chain joins TRBV24-1 to TRBJ2-1, with 8 bases identical to TRBD1. Trimming at V came to 4 bases and at J to 0 bases, leaving 4 bases not matched to a gene. CDR1 and CDR2 (germline): KGHDR, SFDVKD. The CDR3 has 16 amino acids. CDR3 sequence reads: CATSETTGVSYNEQFF. The CDR3 bases are TGTGCCACCAGTGAAACGACAGGGGTCTCCTACAATGAGCAGTTCTTC.

The chain links TRBV5-1 to TRBJ2-2; TRBD1 aligns across 7 bases. This CDR3 is 16 amino acids long. Germline CDR1 and CDR2: SGHRS and YFSETQ. V was clipped by 4 bases and J by 0 bases; unmatched bases: 6. The CDR3 region has the DNA TGCGCCAGCAGCATAACAGGGGCTACGAACACCGGGGAGCTGTTTTTT. It codes for CASSITGATNTGELFF.

This chain joins TRBV7-9 and TRBJ2-5, with D maybe TRBD2 (6 bases). This CDR3 spans 15 amino acids. The V end lost 5 bases, the J end lost 5 bases, and 18 bases lay between the germline ends. From germline, CDR1 is SEHNR and CDR2 FQNEAQ (reference sequence). CDR3 nucleotides: TGTGCCAGCAGCACCTTCCGGGGGATGTGGGAGACCCAGTACTTC. It is translated as CASSTFRGMWETQYF. The variable domain in full, with the rest retrieved from reference TRBV7-9 and TRBJ2-5, is DTGVSQNPRHKITKRGQNVTFRCDPISEHNRLYWYRQTLGQGPEFLTYFQNEAQLEKSRLLSDRFSAERPKGSFSTLEIQRTEQGDSAMYLCASSTFRGMWETQYFGPGTRLLVL.

This clone was detected only once. The rearrangement joins TRBV6-2 or TRBV6-3 to TRBJ2-1; D may be TRBD1 (6 bases). Germline CDR1 and CDR2: MNHEY and SVGEGT. V was trimmed by 2 bases and J by 14 bases, leaving 10 bases between them. This CDR3 contains 11 residues. CDR3 DNA: TGTGCCAGCAGTTACGACGGGACAAAGTTCTTC. This sequence encodes CASSYDGTKFF.

This chain links TRBV5-1 with TRBJ2-7; maybe TRBD2 (6 bases). The germline gives CDR1 SGHRS, CDR2 YFSETQ. The V end lost 3 bases, the J end lost 4 bases, and 11 bases lay between the germline ends. This CDR3 contains 13 residues. In DNA form, the CDR3 reads TGCGCCAGCAGCTGGGACTCTTCTTACGAGCAGTACTTC. It codes for CASSWDSSYEQYF.

The table lists this clone with a count of one. The chain uses TRBV6-5 and TRBJ2-7, with 8 bases that match TRBD2. V gave up 7 bases and J gave up 3 bases; unmatched junction bases: 11. Germline CDR1 is MNHEY and CDR2 is SVGAGI. CDR3 length: 15 amino acids. The CDR3 is CASTSGAAGDYEQYF. The CDR3 DNA sequence: TGTGCCAGCACCTCCGGGGCAGCGGGAGACTACGAGCAGTACTTC.

The chain is built from TRBV4-3 and TRBJ1-5; 10 bases match TRBD1. In germline, CDR1 is LGHNA, CDR2 YSLEER. This CDR3 region has 15 residues. With V trimmed by 3 bases and J by 4 bases, 3 bases remained unmatched. This CDR3 reads CASSHRTGGNQPQHF. The CDR3 DNA reads TGCGCCAGCAGCCACCGGACAGGGGGTAATCAGCCCCAGCATTTT.

This chain uses TRBV15 with TRBJ1-2; maybe TRBD1 (5 bases). The germline CDR1 and CDR2 sequences are LNHNV and YYDKDF (reference sequence). The CDR3 sequence is 16 residues long. The ends were cut back, 0 bases at V and 6 bases at J, with 17 bases in the middle. In DNA, the CDR3 is TGTGCCACCAGCAGAGATCGCAGGGAAAAAGAGAATGGCTACACCTTC. This gives the protein CATSRDRREKENGYTF.

This rearrangement joins TRBV5-1 to TRBJ2-1; the match to TRBD2 covers 8 bases. V was pared by 1 base and J by 8 bases, with 2 bases of the junction left unmatched. The CDR3 extends over 13 amino acids. Germline V CDR1 and CDR2: SGHRS, YFSETQ. The CDR3 protein is CASSLSGSDEQFF. Here the CDR3 DNA reads TGCGCCAGCAGCTTGAGCGGGAGTGATGAGCAGTTCTTC.

The chain has TRBV18 and TRBJ2-7, with a tentative D call TRBD1 (6 bases). The germline gives CDR1 KGHSH, CDR2 LQKENI. V lost 1 base to trimming and J lost 2 bases, with 15 bases between them. The length of the CDR3 is 16 residues. The CDR3 sequence is CASSPQGTIPPYEQYF. The CDR3 coding sequence is TGTGCCAGCTCACCACAGGGGACAATTCCCCCCTACGAGCAGTACTTC.

V gene TRBV4-1 combines with J gene TRBJ2-4; 9 bases are a match to TRBD2. The CDR3 is 17 residues long. With V trimmed by 2 bases and J by 3 bases, 8 bases remained unmatched. Germline V CDR1 and CDR2: MGHRA, YSYEKL. The CDR3 protein is CASSQPLAGVGKNIQYF. In nucleotides, the CDR3 is TGCGCCAGCAGCCAACCCTTAGCGGGAGTTGGCAAAAACATTCAGTACTTC.

The chain uses TRBV18 and TRBJ2-1; 12 nucleotides agree with TRBD1. With V trimmed by 1 base and J by 4 bases, 11 bases remained unmatched. Germline CDR1 KGHSH, CDR2 LQKENI. This CDR3 region has 19 residues. The CDR3 bases are TGTGCCAGCTCACCACGAGGGACAGGGGGCGCGTCCAATTACAATGAGCAGTTCTTC. Amino acid sequence: CASSPRGTGGASNYNEQFF.

The rearrangement links TRBV5-1 to TRBJ1-4, with D tentatively TRBD1 (6 bases). CDR3 length: 14 residues. Germline assignment: CDR1 SGHRS and CDR2 YFSETQ. V was clipped by 1 base and J by 5 bases, with 9 bases between them. The CDR3 sequence: CASSLNRENEKLFF. Written as DNA, the CDR3 is TGCGCCAGCAGCTTGAACAGGGAGAATGAAAAACTGTTTTTT.

The rearrangement links TRBV7-3 to TRBJ1-4; TRBD1 might be the D (5 bases). Trimming cost V 0 bases and J 5 bases, with 10 bases left between them. This CDR3 contains 15 residues. CDR1 SGHTA and CDR2 FQGTGA come from the germline V gene. CDR3 coding DNA: TGTGCCAGCAGCTTAACGGGGGGGTCGAATGAAAAACTGTTTTTT. This translates into CASSLTGGSNEKLFF.

V usage is TRBV10-3 and J usage is TRBJ1-5; TRBD1 is a possible D gene (5 bases). Germline V CDR1 and CDR2: ENHRY, SYGVKD. V was clipped by 4 bases and J by 4 bases, with 8 bases between them. The CDR3 extends over 13 amino acids. The CDR3 is CAISGGSNQPQHF. The CDR3 DNA sequence: TGTGCCATCAGTGGGGGCAGTAATCAGCCCCAGCATTTT.

The chain links TRBV7-9 to TRBJ2-7; D is perhaps TRBD2 (6 bases). The CDR3 contains 14 residues. V shed 5 bases and J shed 6 bases, with 17 bases lying between them. Germline V gives CDR1 SEHNR, CDR2 FQNEAQ (reference sequence). The CDR3 sequence is CASSPPGLPSEQYF. In nucleotides, the CDR3 is TGTGCCAGCAGCCCGCCGGGACTCCCTTCCGAGCAGTACTTC.

The chain is built from TRBV14 and TRBJ1-3; the D gene is possibly TRBD1 (6 bases). V was trimmed by 5 bases and J by 8 bases, leaving 10 bases between them. The CDR3 runs to 12 residues. Germline V gene sequence: CDR1 SGHDN, CDR2 FVKESK. CDR3 region: CASSAQGDTIYF. The CDR3 nucleotides read TGTGCCAGCAGCGCACAGGGAGACACCATATATTTT.

The chain recombines TRBV24-1 with TRBJ2-7; D might be TRBD1 (6 bases). Germline assignment: CDR1 KGHDR and CDR2 SFDVKD. The CDR3 contains 13 residues. V was trimmed by 3 bases and J by 5 bases, leaving 10 bases between them. The CDR3 protein is CATSDPRGHEQYF. The CDR3 bases are TGTGCCACCAGTGATCCCAGGGGCCACGAGCAGTACTTC.

In the case of this clone: An end of the junction differs from the germline gene, which may be a read error. The genes are TRBV4-3 and TRBJ1-1; D possibly corresponds to TRBD1 (6 bases). Per the germline V gene, CDR1 is LGHNA and CDR2 is YSLEER. This CDR3 region has 14 residues. The CDR3 nucleotides are TGCGCCAGCAGCGTTTTAGGGACACAGATTAAGCTTATCTTT. Protein product: CASSVLGTQIKLIF.

This chain joins TRBV11-3 and TRBJ2-3; tentatively, D is TRBD1 (6 bases). V lost 1 base and J 7 bases, leaving 9 bases between the germline ends. Germline V CDR1 and CDR2: SGHNT, YENEEA. CDR3 length equals 13 residues. This chain's CDR3 is CASSLVRGYTQYF. The DNA of the CDR3 is TGTGCCAGCAGCTTAGTCAGGGGTTATACGCAGTATTTT. Full variable domain (remainder filled in from reference TRBV11-3 and TRBJ2-3): EAGVVQSPRYKIIEKKQPVAFWCNPISGHNTLYWYLQNLGQGPELLIRYENEEAVDDSQLPKDRFSAERLKGVDSTLKIQPAELGDSAVYLCASSLVRGYTQYFGPGTRLTVL.